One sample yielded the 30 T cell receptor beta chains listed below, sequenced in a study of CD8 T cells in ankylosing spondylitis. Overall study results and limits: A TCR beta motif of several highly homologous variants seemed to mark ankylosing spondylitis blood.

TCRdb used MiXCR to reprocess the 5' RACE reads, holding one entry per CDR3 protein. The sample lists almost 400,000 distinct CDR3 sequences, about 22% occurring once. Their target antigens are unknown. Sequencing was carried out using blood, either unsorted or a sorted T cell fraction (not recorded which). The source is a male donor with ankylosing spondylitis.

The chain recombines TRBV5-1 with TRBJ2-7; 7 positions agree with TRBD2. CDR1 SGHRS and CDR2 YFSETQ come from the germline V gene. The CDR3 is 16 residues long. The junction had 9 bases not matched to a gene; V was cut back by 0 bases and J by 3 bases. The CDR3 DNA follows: TGCGCCAGCAGCTTGGCCGGGGGGTTACCCTACTACGAGCAGTACTTC. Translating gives CASSLAGGLPYYEQYF.

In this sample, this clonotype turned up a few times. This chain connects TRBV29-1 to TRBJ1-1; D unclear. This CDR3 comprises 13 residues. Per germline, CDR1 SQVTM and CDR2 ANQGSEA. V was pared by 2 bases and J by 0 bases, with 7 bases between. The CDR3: CSVEQAMNTEAFF. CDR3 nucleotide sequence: TGCAGCGTTGAACAGGCCATGAACACTGAAGCTTTCTTT.

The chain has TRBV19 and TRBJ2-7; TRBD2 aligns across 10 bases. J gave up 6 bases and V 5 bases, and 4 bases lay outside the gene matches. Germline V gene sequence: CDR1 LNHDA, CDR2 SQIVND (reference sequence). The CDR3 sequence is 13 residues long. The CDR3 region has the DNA TGTGCCAGTAGTGGGGGGACTAGCGTCGAGCAGTACTTC. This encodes CASSGGTSVEQYF.

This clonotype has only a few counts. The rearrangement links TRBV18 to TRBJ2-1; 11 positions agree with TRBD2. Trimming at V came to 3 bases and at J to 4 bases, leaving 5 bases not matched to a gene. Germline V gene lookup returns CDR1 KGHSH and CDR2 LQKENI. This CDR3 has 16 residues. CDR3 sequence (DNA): TGTGCCAGCTCACCCCGAGGGACTAGCGGTTACAATGAGCAGTTCTTC. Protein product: CASSPRGTSGYNEQFF.

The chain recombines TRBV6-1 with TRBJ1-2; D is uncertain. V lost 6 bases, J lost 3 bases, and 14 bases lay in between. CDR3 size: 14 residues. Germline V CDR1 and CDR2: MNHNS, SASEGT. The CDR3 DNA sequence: TGTGCCAGCAGCCCGCCCGGCGCCCACTATGGCTACACCTTC. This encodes CASSPPGAHYGYTF.

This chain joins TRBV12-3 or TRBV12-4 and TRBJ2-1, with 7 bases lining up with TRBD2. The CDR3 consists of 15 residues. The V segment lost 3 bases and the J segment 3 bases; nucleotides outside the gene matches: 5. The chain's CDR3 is CASSLAGAIYNEQFF. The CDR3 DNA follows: TGTGCCAGCAGTTTGGCGGGAGCAATCTACAATGAGCAGTTCTTC.

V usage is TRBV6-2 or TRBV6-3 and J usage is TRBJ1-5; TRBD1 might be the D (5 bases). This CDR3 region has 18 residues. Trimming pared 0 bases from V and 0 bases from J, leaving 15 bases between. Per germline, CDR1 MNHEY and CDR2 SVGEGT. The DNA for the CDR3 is TGTGCCAGCAGTTACTCCACGAGACAGCAACTTAGCAATCAGCCCCAGCATTTT. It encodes CASSYSTRQQLSNQPQHF.

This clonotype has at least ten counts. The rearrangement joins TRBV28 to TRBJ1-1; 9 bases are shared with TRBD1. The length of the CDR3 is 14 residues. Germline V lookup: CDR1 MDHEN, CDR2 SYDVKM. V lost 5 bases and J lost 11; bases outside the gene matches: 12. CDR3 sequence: CASSLGGDRAEAFF. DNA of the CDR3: TGTGCCAGCAGTCTAGGGGGGGACAGGGCCGAGGCTTTCTTT.

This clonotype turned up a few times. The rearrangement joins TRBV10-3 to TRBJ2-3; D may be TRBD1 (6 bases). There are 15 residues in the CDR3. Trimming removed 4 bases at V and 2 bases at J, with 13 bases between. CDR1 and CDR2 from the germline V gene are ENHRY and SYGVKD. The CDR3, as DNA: TGTGCCATCAGTGCTTCCAGGGGAGACACAGATACGCAGTATTTT. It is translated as CAISASRGDTDTQYF.

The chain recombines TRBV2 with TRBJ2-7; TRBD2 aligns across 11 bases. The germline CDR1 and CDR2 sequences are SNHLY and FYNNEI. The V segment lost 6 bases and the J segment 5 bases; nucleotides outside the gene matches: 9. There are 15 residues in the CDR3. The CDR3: CASSSLTSGRNEQYF. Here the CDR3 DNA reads TGTGCCAGCAGCAGTCTCACTAGCGGGAGAAACGAGCAGTACTTC.

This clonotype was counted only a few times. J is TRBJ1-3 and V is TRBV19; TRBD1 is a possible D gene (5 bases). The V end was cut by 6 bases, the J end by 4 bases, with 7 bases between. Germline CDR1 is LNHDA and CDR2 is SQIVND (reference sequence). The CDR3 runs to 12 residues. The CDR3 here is CASSWGGNTIYF. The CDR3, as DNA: TGTGCCAGTAGCTGGGGGGGAAACACCATATATTTT.

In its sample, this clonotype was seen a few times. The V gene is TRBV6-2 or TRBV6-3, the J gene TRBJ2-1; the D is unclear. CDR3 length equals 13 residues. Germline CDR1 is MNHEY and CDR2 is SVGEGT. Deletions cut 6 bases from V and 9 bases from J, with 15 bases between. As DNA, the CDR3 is TGTGCCAGCAGAAAGGACCGGCTCGGTGAGCAGTTCTTC. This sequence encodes CASRKDRLGEQFF.

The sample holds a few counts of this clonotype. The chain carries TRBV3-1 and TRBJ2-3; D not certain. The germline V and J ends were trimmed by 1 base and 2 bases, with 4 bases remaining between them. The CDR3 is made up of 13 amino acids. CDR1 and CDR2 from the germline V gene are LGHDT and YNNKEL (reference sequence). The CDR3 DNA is TGTGCCAGCAGCCAAGCTAACACAGATACGCAGTATTTT. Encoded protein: CASSQANTDTQYF.

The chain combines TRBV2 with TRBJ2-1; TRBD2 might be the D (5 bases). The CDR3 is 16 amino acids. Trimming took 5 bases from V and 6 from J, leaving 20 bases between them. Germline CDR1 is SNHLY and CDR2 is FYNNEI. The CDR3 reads CASSPQGMRASNEQFF. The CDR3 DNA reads TGTGCCAGCAGTCCTCAAGGGATGCGGGCGTCCAATGAGCAGTTCTTC.

The CDR3, as DNA: TGCGCCAGCAGCAGCGGACAGGGGGTAGGCGAGCAGTACTTC. This gives the protein CASSSGQGVGEQYF. This rearrangement joins TRBV5-1 to TRBJ2-7, with 10 bases identical to TRBD1. The CDR3 sequence is 14 residues long. Germline V CDR1 and CDR2: SGHRS, YFSETQ. V shed 4 bases and J 6 bases; nucleotides not matched to a gene: 7. Variable domain in full (rest from reference TRBV5-1 and TRBJ2-7): KAGVTQTPRYLIKTRGQQVTLSCSPISGHRSVSWYQQTPGQGLQFLFEYFSETQRNKGNFPGRFSGRQFSNSRSEMNVSTLELGDSALYLCASSSGQGVGEQYFGPGTRLTVT.

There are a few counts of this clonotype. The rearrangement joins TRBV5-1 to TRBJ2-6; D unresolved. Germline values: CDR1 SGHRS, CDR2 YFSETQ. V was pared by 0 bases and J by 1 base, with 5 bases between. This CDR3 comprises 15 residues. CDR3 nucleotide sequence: TGCGCCAGCAGCTTGGGGCTATCTGGGGCCAACGTCCTGACTTTC. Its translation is CASSLGLSGANVLTF.

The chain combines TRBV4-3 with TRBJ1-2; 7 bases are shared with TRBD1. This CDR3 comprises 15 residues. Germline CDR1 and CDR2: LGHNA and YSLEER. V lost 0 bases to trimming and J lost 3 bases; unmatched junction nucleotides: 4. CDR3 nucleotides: TGCGCCAGCAGCCAAGACCAGGGGGTCGACTATGGCTACACCTTC. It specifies CASSQDQGVDYGYTF.

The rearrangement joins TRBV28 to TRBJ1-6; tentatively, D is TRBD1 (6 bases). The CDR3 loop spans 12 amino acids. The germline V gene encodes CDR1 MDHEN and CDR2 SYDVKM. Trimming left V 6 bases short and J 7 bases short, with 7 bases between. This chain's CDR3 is CASRTGNSPLHF. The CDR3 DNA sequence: TGTGCCAGCAGAACAGGGAATTCACCCCTCCACTTT.

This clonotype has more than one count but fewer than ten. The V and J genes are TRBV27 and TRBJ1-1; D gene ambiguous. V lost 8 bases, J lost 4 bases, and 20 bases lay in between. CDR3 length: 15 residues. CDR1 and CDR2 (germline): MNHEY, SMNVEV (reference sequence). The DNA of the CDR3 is TGTGCCAGCGGCAAATGGGAACGAGGTTCCACTGAAGCTTTCTTT. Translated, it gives CASGKWERGSTEAFF.

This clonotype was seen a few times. CDR3 region: CASSRDGQQETQYF. The CDR3 DNA reads as TGTGCCAGCAGCCGCGACGGACAGCAAGAGACCCAGTACTTC. This chain links TRBV6-2 or TRBV6-3 with TRBJ2-5; weak D call: TRBD1 (6 bases). The germline V and J ends were trimmed by 6 bases and 2 bases, with 13 bases remaining between them. This CDR3 has 14 residues. Germline V gene data show CDR1 as MNHEY and CDR2 as SVGEGT.

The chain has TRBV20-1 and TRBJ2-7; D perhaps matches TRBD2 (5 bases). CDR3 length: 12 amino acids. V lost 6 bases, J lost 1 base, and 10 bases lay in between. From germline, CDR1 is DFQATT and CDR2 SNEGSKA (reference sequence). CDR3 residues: CSAERISYEQYF. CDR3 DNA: TGCAGTGCAGAGCGGATTTCCTACGAGCAGTACTTC.

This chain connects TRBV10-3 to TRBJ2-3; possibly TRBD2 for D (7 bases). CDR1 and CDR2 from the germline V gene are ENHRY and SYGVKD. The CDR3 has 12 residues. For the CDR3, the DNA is TGTGCATCGGGGGGCTCAGGAGATACGCAGTATTTT. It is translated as CASGGSGDTQYF.

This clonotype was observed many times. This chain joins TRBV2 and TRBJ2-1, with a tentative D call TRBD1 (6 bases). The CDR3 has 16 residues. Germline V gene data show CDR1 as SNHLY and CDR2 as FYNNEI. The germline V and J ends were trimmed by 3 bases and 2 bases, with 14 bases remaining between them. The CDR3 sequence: CASSDPGQGTYNEQFF. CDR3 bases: TGTGCCAGCAGTGATCCTGGCCAGGGGACCTACAATGAGCAGTTCTTC.

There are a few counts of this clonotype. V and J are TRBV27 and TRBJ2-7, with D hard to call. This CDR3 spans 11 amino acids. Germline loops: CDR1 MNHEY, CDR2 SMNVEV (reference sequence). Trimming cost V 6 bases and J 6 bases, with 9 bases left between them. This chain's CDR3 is CASSSSIEQYF. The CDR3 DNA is TGTGCCAGCAGCTCTTCCATCGAGCAGTACTTC.

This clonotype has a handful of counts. Written as DNA, the CDR3 is TGTGCCAGCAGCTCCGGTCCTTATAATTCACCCCTCCACTTT. Translated, it gives CASSSGPYNSPLHF. The rearrangement joins TRBV7-9 to TRBJ1-6; D unresolved. The CDR3 has 14 amino acids. Trimming left V 4 bases short and J 4 bases short, with 8 bases between. Germline V gives CDR1 SEHNR, CDR2 FQNEAQ (reference sequence).

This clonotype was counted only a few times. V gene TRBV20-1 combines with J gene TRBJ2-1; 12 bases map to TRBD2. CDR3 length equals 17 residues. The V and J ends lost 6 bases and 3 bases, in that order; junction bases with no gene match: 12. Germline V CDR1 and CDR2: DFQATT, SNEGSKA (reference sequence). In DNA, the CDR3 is TGCAGTGCCCGACCTCATACGGGACTAGCGGGCTACAATGAGCAGTTCTTC. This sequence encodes CSARPHTGLAGYNEQFF.

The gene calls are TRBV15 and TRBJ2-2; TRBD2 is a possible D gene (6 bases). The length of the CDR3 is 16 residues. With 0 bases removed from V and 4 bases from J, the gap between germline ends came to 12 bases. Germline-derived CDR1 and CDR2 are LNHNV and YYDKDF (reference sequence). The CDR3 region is CATSREAGRSTGELFF. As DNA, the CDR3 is TGTGCCACCAGCAGAGAGGCAGGGAGGAGCACCGGGGAGCTGTTTTTT.

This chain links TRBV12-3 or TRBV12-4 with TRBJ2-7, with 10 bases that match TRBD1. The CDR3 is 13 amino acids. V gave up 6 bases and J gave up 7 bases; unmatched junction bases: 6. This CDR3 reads CASSPADRGEQYF. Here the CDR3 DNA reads TGTGCCAGCAGCCCCGCGGACAGGGGGGAGCAGTACTTC.

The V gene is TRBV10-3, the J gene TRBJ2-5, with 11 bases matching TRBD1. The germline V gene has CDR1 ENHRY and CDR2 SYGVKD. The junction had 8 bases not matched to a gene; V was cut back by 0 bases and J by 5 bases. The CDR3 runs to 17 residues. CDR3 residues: CAISESIWTGGAETQYF. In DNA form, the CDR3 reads TGTGCCATCAGTGAGTCGATCTGGACAGGGGGCGCCGAGACCCAGTACTTC.

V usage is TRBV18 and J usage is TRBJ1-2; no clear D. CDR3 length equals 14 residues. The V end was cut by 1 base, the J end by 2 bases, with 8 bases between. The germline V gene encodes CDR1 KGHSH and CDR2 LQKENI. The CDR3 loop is CASSPQQRNYGYTF. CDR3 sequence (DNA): TGTGCCAGCTCACCACAACAGAGAAACTATGGCTACACCTTC.